This T cell receptor beta chain was captured in a study of monozygotic twins with inflammatory bowel disease. UMIs containing a 6-nucleotide sample barcode were added via template switching. TCRdb reworked the 5' RACE reads into one entry per CDR3 protein, no DNA. The data include about 150,000 distinct CDR3 sequences; the top ten clones carry more than 0.95%. Overall study results and limits: Varying immunosuppressive regimens may have increased patient repertoire variability.

The CDR3 consists of 14 residues. Germline V gene lookup returns CDR1 MNHEY and CDR2 SMNVEV (reference sequence). Notes on this clonotype: Its antigen is still unknown.

Specimen: blood. This rearrangement joins TRBV27 to TRBJ1-2; TCRdb calls TRBD1, which cannot be checked without DNA. The receptor's source is a human donor with ulcerative colitis or Crohn's disease, or a healthy co-twin of an affected twin (not recorded which). Here the CDR3 reads CASSRQGRNYGYTF.